This TCR beta chain was profiled in a study of STAT5B mutations in CD4+ large granular lymphocyte leukemia (dated by TCRdb to between 2021 and 2024). Concerning the study at large: Among the healthy controls, the CDR3 'QG' motif was associated with a particular HLA allele. The TCRbeta repertoires of CD4+ T-cell large granular lymphocyte leukemia patients were compared with the TCRbeta repertoires of healthy blood donors. Flow cytometry on FACSCanto II or FACSVerse showed that the purified fractions were more than 95% pure among lymphocytes.

In the case of this clone: The antigen it recognizes is unknown. Per-base qualities were not stored, and no clone one base away is much larger.

The immunoSEQ assay at survey resolution was applied to genomic DNA for sequencing of TCRbeta rearrangements. Per the authors' processing: In the TCR sequencing data, the lowest productive clonotype frequency that could be detected was 2.59 x 10-5. Only productive TCRbeta rearrangements, defined as complete and in-frame sequences, were included in the analyses. Sample clonality was computed as Simpson clonality in the immunoSEQ Analyzer version 3.0. Clones were categorized by frequency as very rare, small, medium, large (1-20%) or hyperexpanded (>20%). OLGA 1.2.3 estimated generation probabilities, VDJtools produced V-gene circos plots, VDJdb was queried for specificities, and GLIPH identified CDR3 motifs. TCRdb provides this immuneACCESS table in a form limited to in-frame rearrangements. Some clones are lacking; in checked studies, under half of them reflect an unresolved V gene, and why the rest are absent is not known. V and J calls and clone size are given by that table; D and trimming were obtained from the DNA. The sample table records around 21,000 clones; 78% of these occur just once. 0.35% to 0.5% of the sample comes from the top ten.

Points the paper makes about the study in general: The data were not HLA-matched, and the higher clonality in CD4+ T-LGLL than in CD8+ T-LGLL could be due to the relatively small sample size. Enrichment of TRBV06-family usage was observed among the top patient clones (8/27) relative to healthy controls (2/35). The main leukemic clonotypes were found to be private to each patient, although around 25% of the main leukemic clonotypes were detected at low frequency in the non-leukemic repertoires of other patients. Greater clonality appeared to be present in CD4-sorted patient repertoires than in healthy CD4+ repertoires, and the difference was retained after the putative leukemic clones were removed.

Buffy coats from 35 to 40 blood donors, supplied by the Finnish Red Cross blood service, were used as healthy controls. All TCR-sequenced material derived from peripheral blood: patient blood samples and healthy donor buffy coats. Peripheral blood mononuclear cells were isolated by Ficoll-Hypaque gradient centrifugation. CD4+ cells were magnetically purified from the buffy coats of healthy controls. Genomic DNA was extracted using the Gentra Puregene Cell and Tissue kit, and a Qubit 2.0 fluorometer was used to quantify it. Based on the germline V gene (reference sequence), the CDR1 and CDR2 sequences are LNHDA and SQIVND. The CDR3 numbers 13 residues from cysteine through phenylalanine. Only the CDR3 region is kept as DNA, spanning 39 bases read in frame from base 1. V was cut back by 5 bases and J by 1 base, leaving a gap of 9 bases between them.

In this chain, TRBV19 is recombined with TRBJ2-7; no confident D gene assignment can be made. The sequencing sample was made of CD4+ T cells from blood buffy coats. The origin of this receptor is a human donor in good health. CDR3 sequence: CASSAGRSYEQYF. The nucleotide sequence is TGTGCCAGTAGTGCTGGACGGTCCTACGAGCAGTACTTC. This CDR3, with the reference TRBV19 and TRBJ2-7 proteins standing in past its ends, gives the full variable domain DGGITQSPKYLFRKEGQNVTLSCEQNLNHDAMYWYRQDPGQGLRLIYYSQIVNDFQKGDIAEGYSVSREKKESFPLTVTSAQKNPTAFYLCASSAGRSYEQYFGPGTRLTVT.